Below are 25 T cell receptor beta chains sequenced from a single sample in a study of T cell responses to AZD1222 COVID-19 vaccine. Assay: immunoSEQ multiplex PCR; the TCRdb copy retains only in-frame clones and omits some. The table includes 85,000 to 130,000 clones, 93% detected once. The sample was peripheral blood, taken on day 0 of AZD1222 vaccination. Receptors were obtained from an adult in good health.

The rearrangement joins TRBV7-9 to TRBJ2-2; TRBD2 aligns across 14 bases. Looked up from germline, CDR1 is SEHNR and CDR2 is FQNEAQ (reference sequence). The J segment lost 5 bases and the V segment lost 5 bases, leaving 13 bases of the junction unmatched. The CDR3 totals 19 residues. CDR3 DNA: TGTGCCAGCAGCACTCGTCCCGGGACTAGCGGGAGATCGACCGGGGAGCTGTTTTTT. It specifies CASSTRPGTSGRSTGELFF.

The rearrangement uses TRBV7-3 and TRBJ2-7, with 7 nucleotides matching TRBD2. The CDR3 contains 16 residues. The junction had 13 bases not matched to a gene; V was cut back by 2 bases and J by 6 bases. Looked up from germline, CDR1 is SGHTA and CDR2 is FQGTGA. This chain's CDR3 is CASSLESRDYRFEQYF. The CDR3 DNA is TGTGCCAGCAGCTTAGAAAGTCGGGACTATCGGTTCGAGCAGTACTTC.

CDR3 coding DNA: TGTGCCAGCATCCCCAGACAGGGTAGCAATCAGCCCCAGCATTTT. Amino acids: CASIPRQGSNQPQHF. The chain joins TRBV11-3 to TRBJ1-5, with 7 bases identical to TRBD1. Looked up from germline, CDR1 is SGHNT and CDR2 is YENEEA. The V segment lost 7 bases and the J segment 0 bases; nucleotides outside the gene matches: 6. This CDR3 region has 15 residues.

This chain links TRBV18 with TRBJ2-7; 14 nucleotides align to TRBD2. Germline CDR1 reads KGHSH; CDR2 reads LQKENI. V trimming: 6 bases; J trimming: 4 bases; junction bases outside the gene matches: 14. This CDR3 is built from 18 residues. The CDR3 is CASSGRLTGTSGSYEQYF. The DNA for the CDR3 is TGTGCCAGCTCGGGACGCTTAACCGGGACTAGCGGGAGTTACGAGCAGTACTTC.

The chain recombines TRBV29-1 with TRBJ1-1; D is perhaps TRBD1 (5 bases). The V gene lost 6 bases and the J gene lost 4 bases, with 15 bases spanning the gap. This CDR3 spans 13 amino acids. Germline V gene lookup returns CDR1 SQVTM and CDR2 ANQGSEA. Here the CDR3 DNA reads TGCAGCGTCGGGGGTCAAATAATCACTGAAGCTTTCTTT. Its translation is CSVGGQIITEAFF.

V gene TRBV2 combines with J gene TRBJ1-2; no reliable D call. The length of the CDR3 is 14 residues. Trimming pared 1 base from V and 4 bases from J, leaving 10 bases between. Germline lookup yields CDR1 SNHLY and CDR2 FYNNEI. The CDR3 region is CASSEGFGSYGYTF. The CDR3, as DNA: TGTGCCAGCAGTGAAGGGTTTGGTAGCTATGGCTACACCTTC.

The chain employs TRBV3-1 (or the pseudogene TRBV3-2) and TRBJ2-1; D remains unclear. CDR3 length: 17 residues. V shed 0 bases and J shed 0 bases, with 12 bases lying between them. Germline CDR1 and CDR2: LGHDT and YNNKEL (reference sequence). The CDR3 coding sequence is TGTGCCAGCAGCCAAGATCCTAAGAAGGCCTCCTACAATGAGCAGTTCTTC. The encoded protein is CASSQDPKKASYNEQFF.

The chain uses TRBV11-3 and TRBJ2-7, with D uncertain. Germline V lookup: CDR1 SGHNT, CDR2 YENEEA. V lost 2 bases and J 4 bases, leaving 3 bases between the germline ends. CDR3 size: 11 residues. In DNA, the CDR3 is TGTGCCAGCAGCTTAAATTACGAGCAGTACTTC. Its protein is CASSLNYEQYF.

The chain joins TRBV28 to TRBJ1-1; D remains unclear. Germline-derived CDR1 and CDR2 are MDHEN and SYDVKM. V lost 6 bases and J lost 1, with 9 bases in between. This CDR3 contains 13 residues. The chain's CDR3 is CASSHRRNTEAFF. CDR3 DNA sequence: TGTGCCAGCAGCCACCGACGGAACACTGAAGCTTTCTTT.

The V call is TRBV5-6, the J call TRBJ2-2; D is ambiguous. CDR1 is SGHDT and CDR2 is YYEEEE in the germline V gene. The CDR3 has 14 residues. Trimming left V 4 bases short and J 4 bases short, with 11 bases between. The CDR3 here is CASSKVQITGELFF. The CDR3 coding sequence is TGTGCCAGCAGCAAGGTCCAGATCACCGGGGAGCTGTTTTTT.

This clone appeared a single time. V and J are TRBV7-3 and TRBJ2-2; TRBD1 agrees at 8 bases. The CDR3 contains 16 residues. V trimming: 5 bases; J trimming: 5 bases; junction bases outside the gene matches: 10. From germline, CDR1 is SGHTA and CDR2 FQGTGA. CDR3 residues: CASSPGTGGRTGELFF. Written as DNA, the CDR3 is TGTGCCAGCAGCCCGGGGACAGGTGGTCGTACCGGGGAGCTGTTTTTT. The whole variable domain, filled in from reference TRBV7-3 and TRBJ2-2, reads GAGVSQTPSNKVTEKGKYVELRCDPISGHTALYWYRQSLGQGPEFLIYFQGTGAADDSGLPNDRFFAVRPEGSVSTLKIQRTERGDSAVYLCASSPGTGGRTGELFFGEGSRLTVL.

The genes are TRBV6-5 and TRBJ2-5; 7 positions agree with TRBD1. CDR3 length: 13 residues. Germline-derived CDR1 and CDR2 are MNHEY and SVGAGI. V trimming: 5 bases; J trimming: 8 bases; junction bases outside the gene matches: 8. This chain's CDR3 is CASSRDRAQTQYF. DNA of the CDR3: TGTGCCAGCAGTCGAGACAGGGCTCAAACCCAGTACTTC.

The chain is built from TRBV7-3 and TRBJ1-5, with TRBD1 as a possible D gene (6 bases). The CDR3 consists of 17 residues. V was cut by 1 base and J by 4 bases, with 17 bases left in between. The germline V gene has CDR1 SGHTA and CDR2 FQGTGA. The CDR3 region is CASSLKLRDILNQPQHF. The CDR3 DNA reads as TGTGCCAGCAGCTTAAAATTAAGGGACATACTTAATCAGCCCCAGCATTTT.

This chain connects TRBV30 to TRBJ1-5; 7 bases align to TRBD1. V was clipped by 4 bases and J by 5 bases; unmatched bases: 5. The CDR3 runs to 13 residues. Germline V gene sequence: CDR1 GTSNPN, CDR2 SVGIG (reference sequence). The CDR3 sequence is CAWNDRVDQPQHF. Written as DNA, the CDR3 is TGTGCCTGGAACGACAGGGTGGATCAGCCCCAGCATTTT.

This chain uses TRBV9 with TRBJ2-1, with D tentatively TRBD1 (5 bases). The CDR3 consists of 17 residues. In germline, CDR1 is SGDLS, CDR2 YYNGEE. The ends were cut back, 0 bases at V and 4 bases at J, with 17 bases in the middle. CDR3: CASSVEATGMGYNEQFF. The CDR3 DNA reads as TGTGCCAGCAGCGTAGAAGCTACAGGCATGGGATACAATGAGCAGTTCTTC.

This chain joins TRBV28 and TRBJ2-7; 11 positions agree with TRBD2. The CDR3 is made up of 15 amino acids. Germline V lookup: CDR1 MDHEN, CDR2 SYDVKM. J lost 2 bases, V lost 4 bases, and 4 bases had no gene match. The CDR3 here is CASSSPSGGTYEQYF. The CDR3 DNA reads TGTGCCAGCAGTTCCCCTAGCGGGGGGACCTACGAGCAGTACTTC.

The rearrangement uses TRBV7-9 and TRBJ2-3, with 8 bases lining up with TRBD2. V was pared by 4 bases and J by 5 bases, with 8 bases of the junction left unmatched. CDR1 SEHNR and CDR2 FQNEAQ come from the germline V gene (reference sequence). The CDR3 is made up of 15 amino acids. The CDR3 sequence is CASSSGSGSRDTQYF. For the CDR3, the DNA is TGTGCCAGCAGCTCGGGAAGCGGGAGTCGAGATACGCAGTATTTT.

The chain combines TRBV29-1 with TRBJ2-3, with unresolved D. The CDR3 totals 12 residues. Germline V gene data show CDR1 as SQVTM and CDR2 as ANQGSEA. V lost 5 bases, J lost 1 base, and 7 bases lay in between. CDR3: CSVWAGTDTQYF. The CDR3, as DNA: TGCAGCGTTTGGGCGGGCACAGATACGCAGTATTTT.

The table lists this clone with a few counts. V is TRBV6-5 and J is TRBJ2-7, with a weak D call TRBD1 (6 bases). In germline, CDR1 is MNHEY, CDR2 SVGAGI. Trimming cost V 5 bases and J 2 bases, with 13 bases left between them. The CDR3 has 14 amino acids. The DNA for the CDR3 is TGTGCCAGCAGTCCTGACAGGTTTACCTACGAGCAGTACTTC. Its translation is CASSPDRFTYEQYF.

The chain has TRBV5-4 and TRBJ2-5, with TRBD2 matching over 12 bases. The CDR3 is 16 amino acids. V shed 4 bases and J 4 bases; nucleotides not matched to a gene: 8. Germline values: CDR1 SGHNT, CDR2 YYREEE (reference sequence). The CDR3 loop reads CASSLRLAGVGETQYF. Written as DNA, the CDR3 is TGTGCCAGCAGCCTAAGACTAGCGGGAGTGGGAGAGACCCAGTACTTC.

The chain carries TRBV25-1 and TRBJ2-1; 9 positions agree with TRBD1. The CDR3 is 14 amino acids. J lost 5 bases, V lost 7 bases, and 6 bases had no gene match. CDR1 and CDR2 from the germline V gene are MGHDK and SYGVNS. This chain's CDR3 is CASKKGTGNNEQFF. The CDR3 DNA follows: TGTGCCAGCAAAAAAGGGACAGGGAACAATGAGCAGTTCTTC.

The chain links TRBV5-1 to TRBJ2-7, with 7 nucleotides matching TRBD1. Germline loops: CDR1 SGHRS, CDR2 YFSETQ. This CDR3 has 15 residues. The V and J ends lost 0 bases and 6 bases, in that order; junction bases with no gene match: 9. This chain's CDR3 is CASSLGLGQTAEQYF. The CDR3 DNA reads as TGCGCCAGCAGCTTGGGGTTGGGACAGACGGCCGAGCAGTACTTC.

The chain is built from TRBV30 and TRBJ2-7, with 9 bases matching TRBD1. The V gene's germline CDR1 is GTSNPN and CDR2 SVGIG (reference sequence). The CDR3 consists of 12 residues. With 3 bases clipped from V and 9 bases from J, the junction kept 6 bases outside the gene matches. CDR3 residues: CAWSPTGGGQYF. The CDR3 DNA sequence: TGTGCCTGGAGCCCCACAGGGGGCGGGCAGTACTTC. Based on the CDR3 plus reference TRBV30 and TRBJ2-7, the full variable domain is SQTIHQWPATLVQPVGSPLSLECTVEGTSNPNLYWYRQAAGRGLQLLFYSVGIGQISSEVPQNLSASRPQDRQFILSSKKLLLSDSGFYLCAWSPTGGGQYFGPGTRLTVT.

In DNA form, the CDR3 reads TGTGCCAGCAGTGAAGGGTTTTCGGATGACTATGGCTACACCTTC. It yields the protein CASSEGFSDDYGYTF. V is TRBV25-1 and J is TRBJ1-2; D ambiguous. The length of the CDR3 is 15 residues. Trimming left V 2 bases short and J 3 bases short, with 13 bases between. Germline-derived CDR1 and CDR2 are MGHDK and SYGVNS.

The chain links TRBV3-1 (or the pseudogene TRBV3-2) to TRBJ2-1, with a possible D match to TRBD2 (6 bases). This CDR3 region has 14 residues. Per germline, CDR1 LGHDT and CDR2 YNNKEL (reference sequence). Trimming cost V 4 bases and J 8 bases, with 15 bases left between them. Here the CDR3 reads CASSRTGGIDEQFF. The CDR3 DNA is TGTGCCAGCAGCCGCACAGGCGGGATAGATGAGCAGTTCTTC.